This T cell receptor beta chain was obtained from a study of CD8+CD57+ T cells in acquired aplastic anemia. Study background: Sorted CD4+ and CD8+ cells gave an average of roughly 3.3 ug of DNA.

The study profiled TCR beta VDJ and CDR3 using genomic DNA as template. One entry per CDR3 protein, called by TCRdb with MiXCR from the reads. The table shows around 200,000 distinct CDR3 sequences, with roughly 57% occurring only once. This clonotype showed up many times. V trimming: 5 bases; J trimming: 6 bases; junction bases outside the gene matches: 7. CDR1 is SEHNR, CDR2 FQNEAQ, per germline (reference sequence). This CDR3 is 14 amino acids long. The TCR sequence derives from a human donor in good health. V is TRBV7-9 and J is TRBJ2-7, with TRBD1 matching 10 bases. Sample: sorted CD4+, CD8+, or CD8+CD57+ T cells (not recorded which) from PBMCs. Here the CDR3 reads CASSLRDRGSEQYF. The DNA of the CDR3 is TGTGCCAGCAGCCTCCGGGACAGGGGTAGCGAGCAGTACTTC.